This TCR beta chain was sequenced during a study of cytomegalovirus exposure and HLA in healthy donors. Notes on the study in general: It was confirmed in vitro that a few of the CMV-associated chains were specific for CMV antigens. Cytomegalovirus association was listed for around 180 TCR beta chains.

Worth noting for this clone: The antigen is not known.

Germline V lookup: CDR1 LNHDA, CDR2 SQIVND (reference sequence). The CDR3 spans 15 residues. With V trimmed by 0 bases and J by 4 bases, 3 bases remained unmatched. Sequencing was performed with immunoSEQ multiplex PCR; in TCRdb, only in-frame clones are kept and a portion is missing. The table records about 200,000 clones, 84% of them present only once. The specimen was PBMCs. The sequence came from a woman younger than 45 in good health and CMV-seropositive. The chain joins TRBV19 to TRBJ2-1; 7 bases fit TRBD2. In nucleotides, the CDR3 is TGTGCCAGTAGTATAGATCCTAGCGGATACAATGAGCAGTTCTTC. It translates to CASSIDPSGYNEQFF.